Following are 27 T cell receptor beta chains from one sample sequenced in a study of T cell responses to AZD1222 COVID-19 vaccine. Repertoires were generated with immunoSEQ multiplex PCR, while TCRdb's copy carries only in-frame clones and drops some. The data show under 200,000 clones, with approximately 94% seen just once and approximately 9.6% held by the top ten. This specimen consisted of peripheral blood, obtained on day 0 of AZD1222 vaccination. These receptors came from an adult in good health.

The rearrangement joins TRBV28 to TRBJ1-3, with TRBD1 identical over 7 bases. Germline V gene sequence: CDR1 MDHEN, CDR2 SYDVKM. The CDR3 is 14 amino acids. Losses at the gene ends were 5 bases for V and 2 bases for J; bases not matched to a gene: 3. The CDR3 here is CASSNTGAGNTIYF. Here the CDR3 DNA reads TGTGCCAGCAGTAACACAGGGGCTGGAAACACCATATATTTT.

The chain carries TRBV7-3 and TRBJ2-3; 7 positions agree with TRBD1. V lost 8 bases to trimming and J lost 0 bases; unmatched junction nucleotides: 8. The CDR3 runs 15 residues. Germline loops: CDR1 SGHTA, CDR2 FQGTGA. CDR3 residues: CASRPTGSSTDTQYF. Here the CDR3 DNA reads TGTGCCAGCCGCCCGACAGGGTCTAGCACAGATACGCAGTATTTT.

This chain links TRBV19 with TRBJ2-4; 8 bases are a match to TRBD2. The germline V gene has CDR1 LNHDA and CDR2 SQIVND (reference sequence). The length of the CDR3 is 18 residues. The trim removed 8 bases at V and 5 bases at J, leaving 20 bases unmatched. DNA for the CDR3: TGTGCCAGTCGGGGGGGAGTGGGAAAGCTAGGAGAGGAAAACATTCAGTACTTC. Translating it yields CASRGGVGKLGEENIQYF. Full variable domain (outside the CDR3, taken from reference TRBV19 and TRBJ2-4): DGGITQSPKYLFRKEGQNVTLSCEQNLNHDAMYWYRQDPGQGLRLIYYSQIVNDFQKGDIAEGYSVSREKKESFPLTVTSAQKNPTAFYLCASRGGVGKLGEENIQYFGAGTRLSVL.

As DNA, the CDR3 is TGTGCCAGCAGCGTGAAGGGCACGGGGACTGAAGCTTTCTTT. Translation: CASSVKGTGTEAFF. V usage is TRBV9 and J usage is TRBJ1-1; D ambiguous. CDR1 and CDR2 (germline): SGDLS, YYNGEE. V was trimmed by 2 bases and J by 5 bases, leaving 13 bases between them. The CDR3 is 14 residues long. The variable domain in full, with the rest retrieved from reference TRBV9 and TRBJ1-1, is DSGVTQTPKHLITATGQRVTLRCSPRSGDLSVYWYQQSLDQGLQFLIQYYNGEERAKGNILERFSAQQFPDLHSELNLSSLELGDSALYFCASSVKGTGTEAFFGQGTRLTVV.

The chain has TRBV11-2 and TRBJ1-3; D unresolved. V gave up 1 base and J gave up 0 bases, with 13 bases separating them. This CDR3 region has 17 residues. CDR1 SGHAT and CDR2 FQNNGV come from the germline V gene. CDR3 in amino acids: CASSLASGRGSGNTIYF. The CDR3 bases are TGTGCCAGCAGCTTAGCGTCCGGACGAGGCTCTGGAAACACCATATATTTT.

CDR3 in amino acids: CASRADRGNTEAFF. The CDR3 DNA reads TGTGCCAGCAGGGCCGACAGGGGGAACACTGAAGCTTTCTTT. This chain connects TRBV7-9 to TRBJ1-1, with 8 bases matching TRBD1. CDR1 and CDR2 (germline): SEHNR, FQNEAQ (reference sequence). This CDR3 contains 14 residues. V shed 6 bases and J 1 base; nucleotides not matched to a gene: 4.

The V call is TRBV6-5, the J call TRBJ2-7; D is perhaps TRBD2 (7 bases). CDR1 is MNHEY, CDR2 SVGAGI, per germline. The CDR3 sequence is 11 residues long. Trimming shortened V by 6 bases and J by 7 bases, and 10 bases separated the two germline ends. DNA of the CDR3: TGTGCCAGCAGGAAGGGGGGGGAGCAGTACTTC. It specifies CASRKGGEQYF.

The V gene is TRBV29-1, the J gene TRBJ1-4; TRBD1 agrees at 11 bases. The CDR3 covers 14 residues. Germline V lookup: CDR1 SQVTM, CDR2 ANQGSEA. V lost 7 bases, J lost 12 bases, and 13 bases stayed unmatched. The DNA of the CDR3 is TGCAGCGCCGGACAGGGGGCGCTGGGGGGGGAACTGTTTTTT. Its translation: CSAGQGALGGELFF.

The chain links TRBV4-1 to TRBJ2-1; 8 bases align to TRBD2. CDR1 is MGHRA, CDR2 YSYEKL, per germline. The CDR3 runs to 18 residues. The trim removed 1 base at V and 0 bases at J, leaving 8 bases unmatched. For the CDR3, the DNA is TGCGCCAGCAGCCAAGGGCCCGGGGGGGCCTTCTCCTACAATGAGCAGTTCTTC. It yields the protein CASSQGPGGAFSYNEQFF.

This clone occurred once. Other DNA sequences of this sample code for an identical CDR3. This chain joins TRBV27 and TRBJ1-1; D is unresolved. The germline CDR1 and CDR2 sequences are MNHEY and SMNVEV (reference sequence). The CDR3 sequence is 11 residues long. V was trimmed by 3 bases and J by 5 bases, leaving 4 bases between them. CDR3 nucleotides: TGTGCCAGCAGTTTTGGTACTGAAGCTTTCTTT. Translation gives CASSFGTEAFF.

This chain connects TRBV6-2 or TRBV6-3 to TRBJ1-2; 8 bases map to TRBD1. After removal of 5 bases from V and 4 bases from J, the junction contained 6 bases not matched to a gene. Per germline, CDR1 MNHEY and CDR2 SVGEGT. The CDR3 extends over 14 amino acids. In DNA form, the CDR3 reads TGTGCCAGCAGTAAGGGGACAGGCGTCTATGGCTACACCTTC. This codes for CASSKGTGVYGYTF.

This clone occurred once. The chain links TRBV6-5 to TRBJ1-2, with a weak D call TRBD1 (5 bases). The CDR3 extends over 14 amino acids. Germline V lookup: CDR1 MNHEY, CDR2 SVGAGI. With 7 bases removed from V and 1 base from J, the gap between germline ends came to 13 bases. CDR3 in DNA: TGTGCCAGCACCGACGGGGGTTTTAACTATGGCTACACCTTC. Encoded protein: CASTDGGFNYGYTF.

J is TRBJ1-2 and V is TRBV28, with TRBD1 as a possible D gene (6 bases). The CDR3 loop spans 13 amino acids. The V and J ends lost 5 bases and 4 bases respectively, with 11 bases between them. Germline CDR1 MDHEN, CDR2 SYDVKM. In nucleotides, the CDR3 is TGTGCCAGCAGTGCAACAGGGAGCTATGGCTACACCTTC. Residues: CASSATGSYGYTF.

The chain uses TRBV28 and TRBJ1-2; D is unclear. The CDR3 extends over 14 amino acids. The V end was cut by 2 bases, the J end by 5 bases, with 12 bases between. CDR1 and CDR2 from the germline V gene are MDHEN and SYDVKM. CDR3 in DNA: TGTGCCAGCAGTTTACTCGGTCCGGGTTATGGCTACACCTTC. Encoded protein: CASSLLGPGYGYTF.

The rearrangement links TRBV10-2 to TRBJ2-7; no definite D call. V dropped 3 bases and J dropped 1 base, with 7 bases sitting between them. Germline V lookup: CDR1 WSHSY, CDR2 SAAADI. This CDR3 spans 13 amino acids. The CDR3 region has the DNA TGCGCCAGCAGTGATCCAGGTTCCTACGAGCAGTACTTC. Protein: CASSDPGSYEQYF.

CDR3 nucleotide sequence: TGTGCCAGCACCTCCAGGGCCGTTGAAAAACTGTTTTTT. Its translation: CASTSRAVEKLFF. The chain joins TRBV28 to TRBJ1-4; tentatively, D is TRBD1 (5 bases). V was pared by 7 bases and J by 7 bases, with 13 bases between. Germline CDR1 MDHEN, CDR2 SYDVKM. This CDR3 comprises 13 residues.

The J gene is TRBJ2-7, the V gene TRBV10-3, with 9 bases that match TRBD1. V trimming: 7 bases; J trimming: 4 bases; junction bases outside the gene matches: 8. The germline gives CDR1 ENHRY, CDR2 SYGVKD. The CDR3 covers 14 residues. The CDR3 loop reads CAINPGQGAYEQYF. The CDR3 DNA reads TGTGCCATCAACCCGGGACAGGGCGCGTACGAGCAGTACTTC.

The rearrangement joins TRBV24-1 to TRBJ2-2; possible D gene TRBD2, 5 bases. The CDR3 is made up of 18 amino acids. Trimming removed 5 bases from V and 0 bases from J, with 18 bases in between. CDR1 and CDR2 (germline): KGHDR, SFDVKD. The CDR3 protein is CATSAKGPSLANTGELFF. DNA of the CDR3: TGTGCCACCAGTGCTAAAGGGCCTAGCCTCGCGAACACCGGGGAGCTGTTTTTT.

The chain has TRBV9 and TRBJ2-3; D is uncertain. This CDR3 has 15 residues. The germline V and J ends were trimmed by 4 bases and 4 bases, with 16 bases remaining between them. CDR1 is SGDLS and CDR2 is YYNGEE in the germline V gene. CDR3 sequence (DNA): TGTGCCAGCAGCCCCGAACCGTTAACCGCAGATACGCAGTATTTT. It yields the protein CASSPEPLTADTQYF.

The chain links TRBV5-6 to TRBJ1-5, with D uncertain. CDR1 SGHDT and CDR2 YYEEEE come from the germline V gene. Trimming left V 1 base short and J 9 bases short, with 14 bases between. The CDR3 is made up of 14 amino acids. The CDR3 nucleotides read TGTGCCAGCAGCTTGTATACCGGCGGTGGGCCCCAGCATTTT. Its translation: CASSLYTGGGPQHF.

The rearrangement links TRBV28 to TRBJ1-1; tentatively, D is TRBD1 (5 bases). Germline CDR1 is MDHEN and CDR2 is SYDVKM. Trimming took off 3 bases at V and 1 base at J, with 9 bases between the two ends. This CDR3 is 14 amino acids long. CDR3 DNA: TGTGCCAGCAGTTTCGGGGGTCCGAACACTGAAGCTTTCTTT. Its translation is CASSFGGPNTEAFF.

This clone was counted between two and nine times. V and J are TRBV7-9 and TRBJ2-7; D unresolved. This CDR3 comprises 12 residues. V lost 9 bases, J lost 0 bases, and 9 bases lay in between. Germline lookup yields CDR1 SEHNR and CDR2 FQNEAQ (reference sequence). The CDR3 coding sequence is TGTGCCAGGCTGCGCGGCTCCTACGAGCAGTACTTC. This sequence encodes CARLRGSYEQYF.

The V and J genes are TRBV7-2 and TRBJ2-3, with 8 bases aligning to TRBD2. Trimming removed 3 bases from V and 6 bases from J; junction bases left unmatched: 2. This CDR3 contains 13 residues. Germline V CDR1 and CDR2: SGHTA, FQGNSA. The CDR3, as DNA: TGTGCCAGCAGCTTGGTAGCGGGGGATACGCAGTATTTT. Protein: CASSLVAGDTQYF.

This clone came up once. The chain recombines TRBV15 with TRBJ2-3, with 12 bases that match TRBD2. After removal of 8 bases from V and 4 bases from J, the junction contained 10 bases not matched to a gene. Germline-derived CDR1 and CDR2 are LNHNV and YYDKDF (reference sequence). There are 16 residues in the CDR3. CDR3 amino acids: CATDDLAGGLPDTQYF. The CDR3 DNA follows: TGTGCCACCGATGATCTAGCGGGAGGGCTTCCAGATACGCAGTATTTT.

This clone was detected only once. This chain links TRBV6-6 with TRBJ1-4, with 7 bases fitting TRBD1. Trimming cost V 4 bases and J 8 bases; bases outside gene matches: 4. The CDR3 consists of 13 residues. Germline loops: CDR1 MNHNY, CDR2 SVGAGI (reference sequence). CDR3 loop: CASSSRGVEKLFF. As DNA, the CDR3 is TGTGCCAGCAGTTCCAGGGGGGTGGAAAAACTGTTTTTT.

Concerning this clone: The identical CDR3 is also encoded by other nucleotide sequences in the sample. This chain uses TRBV5-6 with TRBJ1-6; D is undetermined. The germline gives CDR1 SGHDT, CDR2 YYEEEE. V lost 3 bases to trimming and J lost 5 bases, with 3 bases between them. The CDR3 contains 12 residues. CDR3 residues: CASSSDNSPLHF. CDR3 DNA sequence: TGTGCCAGCAGCTCGGATAATTCACCCCTCCACTTT.

The chain's CDR3 is CASSYELAGASNEQFF. DNA for the CDR3: TGTGCCAGCAGTTACGAACTAGCGGGAGCAAGCAATGAGCAGTTCTTC. The chain combines TRBV6-5 with TRBJ2-1; 11 bases fit TRBD2. The CDR3 totals 16 residues. Germline lookup yields CDR1 MNHEY and CDR2 SVGAGI. V was clipped by 2 bases and J by 6 bases; unmatched bases: 6.